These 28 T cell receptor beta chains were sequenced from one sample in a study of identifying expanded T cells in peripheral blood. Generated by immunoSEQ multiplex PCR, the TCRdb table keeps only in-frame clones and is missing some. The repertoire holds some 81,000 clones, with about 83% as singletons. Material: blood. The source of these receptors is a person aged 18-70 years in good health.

The CDR3 nucleotides are TGTGCCAGCAGCCTGGGACTAGCGGGAATAGATACGCAGTATTTT. Residues: CASSLGLAGIDTQYF. The chain employs TRBV7-9 and TRBJ2-3; 13 nucleotides match TRBD2. This CDR3 is 15 amino acids long. In germline, CDR1 is SEHNR, CDR2 FQNEAQ (reference sequence). The V gene end was trimmed by 5 bases and the J gene end by 5 bases; junction bases not matched to a gene: 4.

The CDR3 sequence is CASSSGQGQREQYF. In DNA, the CDR3 is TGTGCCAGCAGCTCGGGACAGGGCCAACGCGAGCAGTACTTC. The chain employs TRBV9 and TRBJ2-7; 9 nucleotides line up with TRBD1. Germline V gene lookup returns CDR1 SGDLS and CDR2 YYNGEE. The CDR3 extends over 14 amino acids. The V segment lost 4 bases and the J segment 6 bases; nucleotides outside the gene matches: 8.

The CDR3 reads CASSLAGDTQYF. Written as DNA, the CDR3 is TGCGCCAGCAGCTTAGCGGGAGATACGCAGTATTTT. The rearrangement joins TRBV5-1 to TRBJ2-3, with a tentative D call TRBD2 (6 bases). CDR3 length equals 12 residues. Trimming took off 2 bases at V and 5 bases at J, with 6 bases between the two ends. Germline CDR1 is SGHRS and CDR2 is YFSETQ.

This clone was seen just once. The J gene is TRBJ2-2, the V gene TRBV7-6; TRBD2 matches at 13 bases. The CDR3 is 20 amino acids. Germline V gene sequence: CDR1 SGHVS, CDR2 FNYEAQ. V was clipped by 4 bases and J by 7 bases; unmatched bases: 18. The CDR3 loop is CASSSRTSGSPAWNGGELFF. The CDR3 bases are TGTGCCAGCAGCTCGCGGACTAGCGGGAGCCCAGCCTGGAACGGCGGGGAGCTGTTTTTT.

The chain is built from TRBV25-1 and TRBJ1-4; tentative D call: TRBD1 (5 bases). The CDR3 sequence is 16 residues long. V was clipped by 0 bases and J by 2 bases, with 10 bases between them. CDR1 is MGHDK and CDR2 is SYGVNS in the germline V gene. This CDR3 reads CASSEYSGFTNEKLFF. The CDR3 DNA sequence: TGTGCCAGCAGTGAATATTCAGGGTTTACTAATGAAAAACTGTTTTTT.

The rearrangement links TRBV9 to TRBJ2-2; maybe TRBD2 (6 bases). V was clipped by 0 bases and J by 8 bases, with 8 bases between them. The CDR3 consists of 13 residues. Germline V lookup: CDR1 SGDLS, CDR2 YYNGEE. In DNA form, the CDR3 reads TGTGCCAGCAGCGTAGGGGACTGGGGGGAGCTGTTTTTT. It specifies CASSVGDWGELFF.

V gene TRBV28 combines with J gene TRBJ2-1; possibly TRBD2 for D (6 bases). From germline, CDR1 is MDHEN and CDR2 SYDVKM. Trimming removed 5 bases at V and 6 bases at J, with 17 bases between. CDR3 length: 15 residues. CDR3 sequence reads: CASSLLGTQGNEQFF. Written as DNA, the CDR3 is TGTGCCAGCAGTCTGTTAGGGACTCAGGGCAATGAGCAGTTCTTC.

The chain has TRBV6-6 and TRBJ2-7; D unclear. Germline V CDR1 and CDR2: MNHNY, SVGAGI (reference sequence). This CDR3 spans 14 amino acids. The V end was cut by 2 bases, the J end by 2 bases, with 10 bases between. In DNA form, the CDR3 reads TGTGCCAGCAGTTACGGAGTGTCGGCCTACGAGCAGTACTTC. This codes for CASSYGVSAYEQYF.

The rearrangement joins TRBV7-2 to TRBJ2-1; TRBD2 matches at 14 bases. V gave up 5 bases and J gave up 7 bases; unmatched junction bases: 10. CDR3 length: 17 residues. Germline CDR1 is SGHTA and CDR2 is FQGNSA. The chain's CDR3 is CASSKGLAGVSGNEQFF. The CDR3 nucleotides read TGTGCCAGCAGCAAGGGACTAGCGGGAGTCTCGGGGAATGAGCAGTTCTTC.

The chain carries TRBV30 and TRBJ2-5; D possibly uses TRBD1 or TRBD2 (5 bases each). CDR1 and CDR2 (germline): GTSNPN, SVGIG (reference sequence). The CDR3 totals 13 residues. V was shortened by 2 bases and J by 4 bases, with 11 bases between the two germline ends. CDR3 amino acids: CAWSPGLGETQYF. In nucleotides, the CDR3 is TGTGCCTGGAGTCCGGGGCTTGGAGAGACCCAGTACTTC.

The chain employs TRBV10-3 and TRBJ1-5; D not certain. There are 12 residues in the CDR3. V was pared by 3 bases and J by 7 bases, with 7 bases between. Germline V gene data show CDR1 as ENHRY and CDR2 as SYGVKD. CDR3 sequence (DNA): TGTGCCATCAGTGAAGCGGACCAGCCCCAGCATTTT. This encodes CAISEADQPQHF.

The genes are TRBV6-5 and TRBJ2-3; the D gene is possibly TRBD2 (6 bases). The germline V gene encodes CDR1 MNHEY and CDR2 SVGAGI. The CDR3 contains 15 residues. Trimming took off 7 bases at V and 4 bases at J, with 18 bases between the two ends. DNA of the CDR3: TGTGCCAGCACCCCTGTTCGGGGGTCGGCAGATACGCAGTATTTT. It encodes CASTPVRGSADTQYF.

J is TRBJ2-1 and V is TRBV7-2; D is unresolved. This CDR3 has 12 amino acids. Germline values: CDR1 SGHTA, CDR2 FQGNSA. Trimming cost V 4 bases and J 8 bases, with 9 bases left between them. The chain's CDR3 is CASSSDVYEQFF. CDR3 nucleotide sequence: TGTGCCAGCAGCTCCGACGTTTATGAGCAGTTCTTC.

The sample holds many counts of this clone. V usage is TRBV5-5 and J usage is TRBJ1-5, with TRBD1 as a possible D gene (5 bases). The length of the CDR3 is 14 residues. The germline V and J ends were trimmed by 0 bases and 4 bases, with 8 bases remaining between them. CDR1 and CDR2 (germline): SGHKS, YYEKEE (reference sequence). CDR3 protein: CASSLAGKNQPQHF. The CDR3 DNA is TGTGCCAGCAGCTTGGCAGGGAAAAATCAGCCCCAGCATTTT.

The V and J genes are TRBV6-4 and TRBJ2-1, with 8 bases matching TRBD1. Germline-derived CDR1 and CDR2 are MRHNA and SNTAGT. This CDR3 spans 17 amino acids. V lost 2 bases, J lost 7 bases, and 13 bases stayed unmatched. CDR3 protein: CASSDVGGTGPGNEQFF. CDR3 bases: TGTGCCAGCAGTGACGTTGGAGGGACAGGCCCTGGGAATGAGCAGTTCTTC.

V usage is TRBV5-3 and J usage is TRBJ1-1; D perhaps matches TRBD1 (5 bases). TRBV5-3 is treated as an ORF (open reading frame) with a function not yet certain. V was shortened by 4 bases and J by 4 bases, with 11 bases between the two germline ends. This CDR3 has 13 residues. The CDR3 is CARSLPGGTEAFF. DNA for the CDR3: TGTGCCAGAAGCCTCCCGGGGGGCACTGAAGCTTTCTTT.

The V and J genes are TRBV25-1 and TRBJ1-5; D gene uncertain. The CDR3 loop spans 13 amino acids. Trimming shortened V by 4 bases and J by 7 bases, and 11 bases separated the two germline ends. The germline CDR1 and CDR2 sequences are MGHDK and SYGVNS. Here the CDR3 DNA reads TGTGCCAGCAGTGGGGGAGTAGGGCAGCCCCAGCATTTT. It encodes CASSGGVGQPQHF. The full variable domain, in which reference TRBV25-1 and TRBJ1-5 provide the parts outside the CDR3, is EADIYQTPRYLVIGTGKKITLECSQTMGHDKMYWYQQDPGMELHLIHYSYGVNSTEKGDLSSESTVSRIRTEHFPLTLESARPSHTSQYLCASSGGVGQPQHFGDGTRLSIL.

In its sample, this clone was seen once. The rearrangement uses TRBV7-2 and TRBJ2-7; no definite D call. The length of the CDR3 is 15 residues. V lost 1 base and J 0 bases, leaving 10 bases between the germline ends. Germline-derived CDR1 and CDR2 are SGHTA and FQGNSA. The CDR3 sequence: CASSLEGRSSYEQYF. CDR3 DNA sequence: TGTGCCAGCAGCTTAGAGGGAAGGAGCTCCTACGAGCAGTACTTC. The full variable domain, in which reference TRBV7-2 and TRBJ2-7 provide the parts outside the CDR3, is GAGVSQSPSNKVTEKGKDVELRCDPISGHTALYWYRQSLGQGLEFLIYFQGNSAPDKSGLPSDRFSAERTGGSVSTLTIQRTQQEDSAVYLCASSLEGRSSYEQYFGPGTRLTVT.

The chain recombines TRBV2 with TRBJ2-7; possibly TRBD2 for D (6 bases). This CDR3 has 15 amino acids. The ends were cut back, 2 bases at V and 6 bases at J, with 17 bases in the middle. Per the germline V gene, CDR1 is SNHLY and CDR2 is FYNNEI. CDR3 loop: CASSERGLAFGEQYF. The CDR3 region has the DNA TGTGCCAGCAGTGAAAGGGGACTCGCTTTCGGCGAGCAGTACTTC.

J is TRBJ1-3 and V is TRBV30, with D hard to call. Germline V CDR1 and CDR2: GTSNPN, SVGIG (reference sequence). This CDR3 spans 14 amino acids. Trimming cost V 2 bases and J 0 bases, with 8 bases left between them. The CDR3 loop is CAWSRGSSGNTIYF. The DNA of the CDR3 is TGTGCCTGGAGTCGAGGCAGCTCTGGAAACACCATATATTTT.

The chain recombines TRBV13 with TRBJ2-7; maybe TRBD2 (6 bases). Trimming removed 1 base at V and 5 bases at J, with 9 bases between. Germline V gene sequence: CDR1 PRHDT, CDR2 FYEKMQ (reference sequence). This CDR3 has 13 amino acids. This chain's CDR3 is CASSLAGGNEQYF. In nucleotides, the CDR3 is TGTGCCAGCAGCTTAGCCGGCGGGAACGAGCAGTACTTC.

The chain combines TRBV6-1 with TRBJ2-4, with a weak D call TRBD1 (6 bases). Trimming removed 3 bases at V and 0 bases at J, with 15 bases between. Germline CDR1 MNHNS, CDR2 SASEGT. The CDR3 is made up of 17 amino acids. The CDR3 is CASSEDGQLLAKNIQYF. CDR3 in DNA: TGTGCCAGCAGTGAGGACGGACAGCTACTAGCCAAAAACATTCAGTACTTC.

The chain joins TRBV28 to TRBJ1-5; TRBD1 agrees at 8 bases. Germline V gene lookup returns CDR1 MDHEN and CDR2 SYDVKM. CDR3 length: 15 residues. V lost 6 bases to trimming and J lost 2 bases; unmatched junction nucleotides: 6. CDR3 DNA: TGTGCCAGCAGAAAGGACAGGGCGGGCAATCAGCCCCAGCATTTT. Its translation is CASRKDRAGNQPQHF.

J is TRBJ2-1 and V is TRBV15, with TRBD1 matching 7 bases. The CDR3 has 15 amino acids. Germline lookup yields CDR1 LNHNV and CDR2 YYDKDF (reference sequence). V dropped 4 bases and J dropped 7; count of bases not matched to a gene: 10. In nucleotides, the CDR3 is TGTGCCACCAGCAATCGACAGGGTCAGAAGAATGAGCAGTTCTTC. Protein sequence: CATSNRQGQKNEQFF. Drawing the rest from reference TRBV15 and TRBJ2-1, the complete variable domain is DAMVIQNPRYQVTQFGKPVTLSCSQTLNHNVMYWYQQKSSQAPKLLFHYYDKDFNNEADTPDNFQSRRPNTSFCFLDIRSPGLGDTAMYLCATSNRQGQKNEQFFGPGTRLTVL.

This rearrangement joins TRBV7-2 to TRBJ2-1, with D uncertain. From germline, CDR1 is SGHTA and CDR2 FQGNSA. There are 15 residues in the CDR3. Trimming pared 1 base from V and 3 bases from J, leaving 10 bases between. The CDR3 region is CASSLDGRFYNEQFF. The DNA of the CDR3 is TGTGCCAGCAGCTTAGATGGGCGATTCTACAATGAGCAGTTCTTC.

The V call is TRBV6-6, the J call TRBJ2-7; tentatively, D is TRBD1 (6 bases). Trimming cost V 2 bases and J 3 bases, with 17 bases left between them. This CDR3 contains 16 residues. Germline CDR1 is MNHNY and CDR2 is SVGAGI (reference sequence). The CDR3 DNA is TGTGCCAGCAGTTACCCCACGGGACAAGCCTTCTACGAGCAGTACTTC. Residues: CASSYPTGQAFYEQYF.

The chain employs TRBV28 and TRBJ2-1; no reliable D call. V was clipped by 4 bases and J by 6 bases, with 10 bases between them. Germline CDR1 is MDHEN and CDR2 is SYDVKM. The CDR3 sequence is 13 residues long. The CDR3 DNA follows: TGTGCCAGCAGTTCTCGTTTCCGCAATGAGCAGTTCTTC. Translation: CASSSRFRNEQFF.

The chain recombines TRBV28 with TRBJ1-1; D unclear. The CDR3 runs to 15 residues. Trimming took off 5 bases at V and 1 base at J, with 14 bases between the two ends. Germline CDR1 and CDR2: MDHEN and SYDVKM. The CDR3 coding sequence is TGTGCCAGCAGTCAACTCCCGGACGGGAACACTGAAGCTTTCTTT. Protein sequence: CASSQLPDGNTEAFF.